This T cell receptor (beta chain) was captured in a study of cytomegalovirus exposure and HLA in healthy donors. General study points: Analysis was carried out at a later point, and it linked a missense DCLRE1C variant to TCR beta V- and J-gene trimming. More clonal expansion characterized HLA-associated TCR beta chains than equally common others in a later analysis. Most TCR sequences proved rare, with some public TCRs found in many donors.

Use of 60 Vbeta and 13 Jbeta primers characterized the PCR. Assay: immunoSEQ multiplex PCR; the TCRdb copy retains only in-frame clones and omits some. The profile covers a few hundred thousand clones, with 77% appearing a single time and approximately 2.6% taken by the ten largest. Points on this clone: The target antigen is unknown.

Unmatched junction bases numbered 3, after V lost 3 bases and J lost 0 bases. The CDR3 runs 16 residues. Germline loops: CDR1 SGHKS, CDR2 YYEKEE (reference sequence). The rearrangement links TRBV5-5 to TRBJ2-2, with 9 bases lining up with TRBD2. The sequencing sample was made of PBMCs. The clonotype was recovered from a woman aged 55-70 years in good health and CMV-seropositive. CDR3 in DNA: TGTGCCAGCAGCTGGGGACTAGCTGCGAACACCGGGGAGCTGTTTTTT. It specifies CASSWGLAANTGELFF.